The 12 T cell receptor beta chains given below trace back to one sample, sequenced in a study of blood T cells in healthy people across ages. With a J-beta primer mix and a sample-barcoded 5' primer, a second PCR ran 7 to 11 cycles. TCRdb itself ran the 5' RACE reads through MiXCR, one entry per CDR3 protein. Of hundreds of thousands of distinct CDR3 sequences detected, less than 35% appear once; the ten largest clones hold more than 15%. Material for sequencing was blood. The source is a woman over 75 in good health.

This clonotype has ten or more counts. The chain joins TRBV12-3 or TRBV12-4 to TRBJ2-1; 14 nucleotides match TRBD2. CDR3 size: 16 residues. J was trimmed by 3 bases and V by 6 bases; bases with no gene match: 4. This CDR3 reads CASRGLAGERYNEQFF. The CDR3 DNA is TGTGCCAGCAGGGGACTAGCGGGGGAACGCTACAATGAGCAGTTCTTC.

This clonotype was seen many times. With a much larger clone just one base away, this may be a read error. V is TRBV29-1 and J is TRBJ2-7; D is uncertain. The CDR3 is 12 residues long. Germline V gives CDR1 SQVTM, CDR2 ANQGSEA. The ends were cut back, 7 bases at V and 2 bases at J, with 12 bases in the middle. The CDR3 loop is CSGTRSAYEQYF. Here the CDR3 DNA reads TGCAGCGGGACCCGCAGTGCCTACGAGCAGTACTTC.

Points on this clonotype: A much more abundant neighbour one base away suggests this may be a read error. V gene TRBV6-5 combines with J gene TRBJ1-1; 8 nucleotides line up with TRBD1. The V gene's germline CDR1 is MNHEY and CDR2 SVGAGI. The CDR3 sequence is 16 residues long. The J segment lost 5 bases and the V segment lost 5 bases, leaving 13 bases of the junction unmatched. This chain's CDR3 is CASSPDFGTGGTEAFF. CDR3 bases: TGTGCCAGCAGTCCAGACTTCGGCACAGGGGGAACTGAAGCTTTCTTT.

Remarks on this clonotype: This may stem from a read error, because a much larger clone lies one nucleotide away. The CDR3 loop is CSAASGGMETQFF. CDR3 DNA sequence: TGCAGTGCGGCAAGCGGGGGAATGGAGACCCAGTTCTTC. The chain is built from TRBV20-1 and TRBJ2-5; 8 bases are shared with TRBD2. The J call may be incorrect, as the DNA end agrees better with TRBJ2-1. The CDR3 runs to 13 residues. Germline V gives CDR1 DFQATT, CDR2 SNEGSKA (reference sequence).

A remark on this clonotype: A much larger clone lies a single base off, so this may be a read error. J is TRBJ1-2 and V is TRBV20-1; D not certain. CDR3 size: 13 residues. CDR1 and CDR2 from the germline V gene are DFQATT and SNEGSKA (reference sequence). Trimming took 0 bases from V and 5 from J, leaving 10 bases between them. The CDR3 spells CSARDPGGYGYTF. CDR3 DNA sequence: TGCAGTGCTAGAGACCCGGGTGGATATGGCTACACCTTC.

The sample holds many counts of this clonotype. With a much larger clone just one base away, this may be a read error. This chain uses TRBV4-2 with TRBJ2-5, with D perhaps being TRBD1 or TRBD2 (5 bases each). CDR3 length: 13 residues. Trimming took 3 bases from V and 11 from J, leaving 16 bases between them. Germline CDR1 and CDR2: LGHNA and YNFKEQ. Here the CDR3 DNA reads TGTGCCAGCAGCCAGAGCCCAGGGACGGGGCAGTACTTC. Amino acid sequence: CASSQSPGTGQYF.

This chain uses TRBV24-1 with TRBJ2-1, with 8 bases matching TRBD2. V trimming: 4 bases; J trimming: 2 bases; junction bases outside the gene matches: 6. The CDR3 extends over 16 amino acids. The V gene's germline CDR1 is KGHDR and CDR2 SFDVKD. The CDR3: CATSDPLAGTYNEQFF. The CDR3 DNA sequence: TGTGCCACCAGTGACCCATTAGCGGGAACCTACAATGAGCAGTTCTTC.

The sample holds many counts of this clonotype. This sequence may be a read error, since a much larger clone differs from it by one base. The chain links TRBV5-6 to TRBJ2-1; no clear D gene. With the DNA end fitting TRBJ2-7 better, the J assignment may be wrong. The CDR3 runs to 17 residues. Germline CDR1 is SGHDT and CDR2 is YYEEEE. The CDR3 here is CASSLGGPFPSYNEQYF. Written as DNA, the CDR3 is TGTGCCAGCAGCTTGGGGGGTCCCTTCCCCTCCTACAATGAGCAGTACTTC.

The chain uses TRBV7-9 and TRBJ2-1; TRBD1 matches at 7 bases. CDR1 is SEHNR, CDR2 FQNEAQ, per germline (reference sequence). V lost 2 bases to trimming and J lost 7 bases; unmatched junction nucleotides: 11. CDR3 length: 16 amino acids. Written as DNA, the CDR3 is TGTGCCAGCAGCTTACCCCCGGGACAGTTAGATAATGAGCAGTTCTTC. This encodes CASSLPPGQLDNEQFF.

Turning to this clonotype: The conserved phenylalanine or tryptophan is not found at the CDR3 terminus, so this likely reflects a read error. The V and J genes are TRBV5-8 and TRBJ2-3, with TRBD2 matching 15 bases. Trimming at V came to 2 bases and at J to 2 bases, leaving 3 bases not matched to a gene. The CDR3 totals 17 residues. Germline V gene sequence: CDR1 SGHTS, CDR2 YDEGEE. Here the CDR3 DNA reads TGTGCCAGCAGCTTAGGACTAGCGGGGGGGCCCACAGATACGCAGTATATT. Its translation: CASSLGLAGGPTDTQYI.

This clonotype has ten or more counts. The J gene is TRBJ1-2, the V gene TRBV9, with D perhaps TRBD1 (5 bases). Between the trimmed V and J ends, which lost 0 bases and 8 bases, there was a span of 20 bases. Per the germline V gene, CDR1 is SGDLS and CDR2 is YYNGEE. CDR3 length: 16 amino acids. The CDR3 is CASSVDPGRGLGGYTF. Written as DNA, the CDR3 is TGTGCCAGCAGCGTAGATCCCGGACGGGGCCTGGGCGGCTACACCTTC.

This clonotype has only a few counts. The J gene is TRBJ2-1, the V gene TRBV20-1; D is unclear. Trimming removed 5 bases at V and 9 bases at J, with 11 bases between. Germline V gene data show CDR1 as DFQATT and CDR2 as SNEGSKA (reference sequence). The CDR3 length is 11 residues. The DNA of the CDR3 is TGCAGTGCTCTTGCCAGCAGTGAGCAGTTCTTC. Its translation is CSALASSEQFF.